This T cell receptor (beta chain) was found in a study of cytomegalovirus exposure and HLA in healthy donors. Germline CDR1 reads MGHRA; CDR2 reads YSYEKL. The CDR3 runs 18 residues. Trimming removed 0 bases at V and 6 bases at J, with 22 bases between. The repertoire was sequenced with immunoSEQ multiplex PCR; TCRdb's copy has only in-frame clones and lacks some. Of 150,000 or so clones listed, approximately 90% are singletons. The gene calls are TRBV4-1 and TRBJ2-3; tentative D call: TRBD1 (6 bases). This TCR came from a woman in her 30s in good health and CMV-seropositive. What was sequenced was PBMCs. The DNA of the CDR3 is TGCGCCAGCAGCCAAGATGGGCTCCGAGACAGGTTCACGGATACGCAGTATTTT. Amino acid sequence: CASSQDGLRDRFTDTQYF.